Each of the 9 T cell receptor beta chains below was sequenced from the same sample in a study of T-cell reconstitution after alpha-beta-depleted transplantation in children. Unique molecular identifiers were built into the TCRbeta library. TCRdb used MiXCR to reprocess the PCR reads, holding one entry per CDR3 protein. The table shows roughly 20,000 distinct CDR3 sequences, with 13% occurring only once. This specimen consisted of PBMCs, mostly from graft donor cells, obtained 60 days after TCRalphabeta/CD19-depleted stem cell transplant. The receptors derive from a female patient aged 2 to 10 who had a stem cell transplant for congenital amegakaryocytic thrombocytopenia, so the T cells may come from the graft donor.

This clonotype was detected many times. The genes are TRBV5-1 and TRBJ1-1; D is possibly TRBD1 (5 bases). This CDR3 has 12 amino acids. V lost 7 bases and J 11 bases, leaving 18 bases between the germline ends. The germline CDR1 and CDR2 sequences are SGHRS and YFSETQ. The CDR3 DNA follows: TGCGCCAGCGGACGGGACGAGGTTGAGGCTTTCTTT. Its protein product is CASGRDEVEAFF.

This clonotype appeared many times. This rearrangement joins TRBV3-1 to TRBJ1-6; possible D gene TRBD1, 5 bases. V lost 2 bases and J lost 8, with 13 bases in between. The CDR3 totals 15 residues. In germline, CDR1 is LGHDT, CDR2 YNNKEL (reference sequence). The CDR3 region has the DNA TGTGCCAGCAGCCAATTACGGGGCGGCGATTCACCCCTCCACTTT. It codes for CASSQLRGGDSPLHF.

This clonotype showed up many times. J is TRBJ1-2 and V is TRBV5-1; D remains unclear. Germline values: CDR1 SGHRS, CDR2 YFSETQ. This CDR3 region has 13 residues. V shed 4 bases and J shed 6 bases, with 13 bases lying between them. CDR3 loop: CASSAQFTDGYTF. CDR3 bases: TGCGCCAGCAGCGCACAGTTCACGGATGGCTACACCTTC.

This clonotype was recorded many times. At one end the junction does not follow the germline gene, possibly because of a read error. The chain joins TRBV10-2 to TRBJ1-5; D might be TRBD1 (5 bases). CDR3 size: 16 residues. Germline assignment: CDR1 WSHSY and CDR2 SAAADI. The CDR3 is CASSESPGNSNHPQHF. CDR3 in DNA: TGCGCCAGCAGTGAGTCCCCAGGGAATAGCAATCACCCCCAGCATTTT.

This clonotype has ten or more counts. The J gene is TRBJ1-1, the V gene TRBV6-1; D is undetermined. The CDR3 runs to 14 residues. The germline V and J ends were trimmed by 0 bases and 1 base, with 6 bases remaining between them. Germline lookup yields CDR1 MNHNS and CDR2 SASEGT. The CDR3 DNA follows: TGTGCCAGCAGTGAAGCAACACAGAACACTGAAGCTTTCTTT. It codes for CASSEATQNTEAFF.

In its sample, this clonotype was seen many times. V is TRBV29-1 and J is TRBJ2-3; 10 bases are shared with TRBD1. The V segment lost 4 bases and the J segment 6 bases; nucleotides outside the gene matches: 4. CDR1 SQVTM and CDR2 ANQGSEA come from the germline V gene. There are 13 residues in the CDR3. The CDR3 spells CSVGGQGFDTQYF. The CDR3 DNA follows: TGCAGCGTTGGGGGACAGGGGTTTGATACGCAGTATTTT.

This clonotype was recorded at least ten times. In nucleotides, the CDR3 is TGCGCCAGCAGCCCCTACGTTTCGGAGACCCAGTACTTC. Translated, it gives CASSPYVSETQYF. The chain is built from TRBV5-1 and TRBJ2-5; D gene unclear. CDR1 is SGHRS, CDR2 YFSETQ, per germline. This CDR3 comprises 13 residues. With 4 bases removed from V and 5 bases from J, the gap between germline ends came to 12 bases.

This clonotype was detected ten times or more. The V and J genes are TRBV28 and TRBJ1-1; D call uncertain. CDR1 is MDHEN, CDR2 SYDVKM, per germline. The CDR3 is 13 amino acids. Trimming removed 5 bases at V and 6 bases at J, with 13 bases between. The CDR3 protein is CASSVPSGAEAFF. The CDR3 DNA is TGTGCCAGCAGTGTCCCCAGTGGTGCTGAAGCTTTCTTT.

Judged by abundance, this clonotype is medium-sized. The gene calls are TRBV25-1 and TRBJ2-7; 10 nucleotides align to TRBD1. V trimming: 4 bases; J trimming: 3 bases; junction bases outside the gene matches: 12. Germline V gives CDR1 MGHDK, CDR2 SYGVNS. This CDR3 is built from 17 residues. For the CDR3, the DNA is TGTGCCAGCAGTGCCCCGGCCGGGACAGGGGATGACTACGAGCAGTACTTC. Protein sequence: CASSAPAGTGDDYEQYF.